The 23 T cell receptor beta chains below were found in one sample sequenced in a study of T cell responses to AZD1222 COVID-19 vaccine (dated by TCRdb to about 2021). The meaning of the sample's time point label: sample from adult after SARS-CoV-2 infection, after symptom onset. Library method: the immunoSEQ multiplex PCR assay. This immuneACCESS table, as held by TCRdb, lists in-frame sequences with V and J called but not all clones. Of the missing ones, under half trace to an unresolved V gene in checked studies; the others have no known cause. The sample yields about 140,000 clones; 85% to 95% were counted once. 9.5% to 15% of the sample is taken by the ten largest. The input for sequencing was peripheral blood, taken after recovery from COVID-19. Every receptor here comes from an adult who had recovered from COVID-19.

V is TRBV28 and J is TRBJ1-5, with 8 nucleotides matching TRBD1. The J segment lost 5 bases and the V segment lost 6 bases, leaving 9 bases of the junction unmatched. The germline V gene has CDR1 MDHEN and CDR2 SYDVKM. This CDR3 contains 15 residues. The CDR3 sequence is CASRSSGGSHQPQHF. The CDR3 DNA follows: TGTGCCAGCAGATCTTCAGGGGGCTCGCATCAGCCCCAGCATTTT.

This rearrangement joins TRBV7-9 to TRBJ1-2; the match to TRBD1 covers 11 bases. The junction had 8 bases not matched to a gene; V was cut back by 5 bases and J by 6 bases. The length of the CDR3 is 15 residues. Germline V lookup: CDR1 SEHNR, CDR2 FQNEAQ (reference sequence). For the CDR3, the DNA is TGTGCCAGCAGCCCCCGGACAGGGGGCATCGATGGCTACACCTTC. Its translation is CASSPRTGGIDGYTF.

The V gene is TRBV28, the J gene TRBJ2-2, with 7 nucleotides matching TRBD1. The V gene end was trimmed by 5 bases and the J gene end by 0 bases; junction bases not matched to a gene: 6. In germline, CDR1 is MDHEN, CDR2 SYDVKM. The CDR3 sequence is 16 residues long. The CDR3 nucleotides read TGTGCCAGCAGTCCCAGGGGGACCGCGAACACCGGGGAGCTGTTTTTT. Its translation: CASSPRGTANTGELFF.

The chain uses TRBV29-1 and TRBJ1-2; D gene ambiguous. Trimming left V 3 bases short and J 5 bases short, with 7 bases between. Germline values: CDR1 SQVTM, CDR2 ANQGSEA. The CDR3 has 11 residues. CDR3 loop: CSVDSGYGYTF. For the CDR3, the DNA is TGCAGCGTTGACTCGGGTTATGGCTACACCTTC.

This clone was found a few times. The gene calls are TRBV18 and TRBJ2-1; a weak D match, TRBD1 (5 bases). This CDR3 has 13 amino acids. Germline V CDR1 and CDR2: KGHSH, LQKENI. Trimming removed 1 base at V and 6 bases at J, with 7 bases between. The CDR3 DNA follows: TGTGCCAGCTCACCACGACAGACCAATGAGCAGTTCTTC. Its protein product is CASSPRQTNEQFF.

This clone was seen once. The CDR3 reads CASSLTGTVYEQYF. The CDR3 DNA reads TGTGCCAGCAGCTTAACGGGAACCGTCTACGAGCAGTACTTC. The V call is TRBV7-9, the J call TRBJ2-7; weak D call: TRBD2 (5 bases). Germline CDR1 and CDR2: SEHNR and FQNEAQ (reference sequence). The CDR3 sequence is 14 residues long. With 2 bases removed from V and 3 bases from J, the gap between germline ends came to 11 bases.

The chain links TRBV7-8 to TRBJ2-7, with unresolved D. Trimming stripped 5 bases from V and 0 bases from J, with 5 bases between. The CDR3 runs 12 residues. Germline V gives CDR1 SGHVS, CDR2 FQNEAQ. As DNA, the CDR3 is TGTGCCAGCAGCCCCAGCTCCTACGAGCAGTACTTC. This codes for CASSPSSYEQYF.

The gene calls are TRBV5-5 and TRBJ1-2; 11 bases align to TRBD1. The trim removed 3 bases at V and 5 bases at J, leaving 15 bases unmatched. In germline, CDR1 is SGHKS, CDR2 YYEKEE (reference sequence). The CDR3 is 18 residues long. The CDR3 sequence: CASSSGQGAPWAVYGYTF. The CDR3 nucleotides read TGTGCCAGCAGCTCCGGACAGGGGGCGCCCTGGGCGGTATATGGCTACACCTTC.

This chain links TRBV2 with TRBJ2-7, with TRBD2 identical over 7 bases. J lost 10 bases, V lost 10 bases, and 10 bases had no gene match. The germline V gene has CDR1 SNHLY and CDR2 FYNNEI. The CDR3 is 11 amino acids. The CDR3 spells CATLRGGVQYF. The CDR3 coding sequence is TGTGCCACCCTGCGGGGAGGGGTTCAGTACTTC.

The chain carries TRBV2 and TRBJ1-5; D is ambiguous. Trimming left V 1 base short and J 0 bases short, with 13 bases between. The CDR3 covers 17 residues. Germline lookup yields CDR1 SNHLY and CDR2 FYNNEI. The CDR3: CASSEGGSLYSNQPQHF. For the CDR3, the DNA is TGTGCCAGCAGTGAAGGGGGTTCCCTCTATAGCAATCAGCCCCAGCATTTT.

The chain is built from TRBV19 and TRBJ2-7, with D maybe TRBD1 (5 bases). This CDR3 spans 14 amino acids. V was cut by 5 bases and J by 3 bases, with 14 bases left in between. CDR1 LNHDA and CDR2 SQIVND come from the germline V gene (reference sequence). The CDR3 coding sequence is TGTGCCAGTAGTCTGCGACAGCGAGACTACGAGCAGTACTTC. Amino acid sequence: CASSLRQRDYEQYF.

This chain uses TRBV12-5 with TRBJ2-7, with 11 positions matching TRBD1. Germline lookup yields CDR1 LGHNT and CDR2 FRNRAP. The CDR3 runs 17 residues. Trimming removed 3 bases from V and 1 base from J; junction bases left unmatched: 8. The CDR3 DNA is TGTGCTAGTGGTTTCCGAGCCGGGACAGGGGGTTCCTACGAGCAGTACTTC. This encodes CASGFRAGTGGSYEQYF.

J is TRBJ2-3 and V is TRBV6-2 or TRBV6-3, with TRBD2 matching 7 bases. Germline CDR1 is MNHEY and CDR2 is SVGEGT. This CDR3 comprises 15 residues. Trimming took 5 bases from V and 1 from J; bases not matched to a gene: 6. The CDR3 loop is CASSLLAFRTDTQYF. The CDR3 coding sequence is TGTGCCAGCAGTCTACTAGCGTTTCGCACAGATACGCAGTATTTT.

V and J are TRBV7-3 and TRBJ2-3; possible D gene TRBD1, 6 bases. V was clipped by 5 bases and J by 2 bases, with 11 bases between them. The CDR3 is 14 amino acids. CDR1 and CDR2 from the germline V gene are SGHTA and FQGTGA. The CDR3 loop reads CASSQDSNTDTQYF. CDR3 in DNA: TGTGCCAGCAGCCAGGACAGTAACACAGATACGCAGTATTTT.

The chain employs TRBV11-2 and TRBJ2-7; 7 bases align to TRBD2. The CDR3 consists of 16 residues. With 0 bases clipped from V and 0 bases from J, the junction kept 5 bases outside the gene matches. Germline values: CDR1 SGHAT, CDR2 FQNNGV. CDR3 DNA sequence: TGTGCCAGCAGCTTAGATTGGCAGCGGGGCTCCTACGAGCAGTACTTC. Protein sequence: CASSLDWQRGSYEQYF. The full variable domain, completed using reference TRBV11-2 and TRBJ2-7, is EAGVAQSPRYKIIEKRQSVAFWCNPISGHATLYWYQQILGQGPKLLIQFQNNGVVDDSQLPKDRFSAERLKGVDSTLKIQPAKLEDSAVYLCASSLDWQRGSYEQYFGPGTRLTVT.

Concerning this clone itself: Other DNA sequences within the sample encode an identical CDR3. The rearrangement joins TRBV7-9 to TRBJ2-2; no clear D gene. Germline-derived CDR1 and CDR2 are SEHNR and FQNEAQ (reference sequence). V gave up 1 base and J gave up 4 bases, with 1 base separating them. The CDR3 sequence is 12 residues long. CDR3 bases: TGTGCCAGCAGCTTAGGCACCGGGGAGCTGTTTTTT. Its protein product is CASSLGTGELFF. Supplemented by reference TRBV7-9 and TRBJ2-2, the full variable domain reads DTGVSQNPRHKITKRGQNVTFRCDPISEHNRLYWYRQTLGQGPEFLTYFQNEAQLEKSRLLSDRFSAERPKGSFSTLEIQRTEQGDSAMYLCASSLGTGELFFGEGSRLTVL.

The V gene is TRBV28, the J gene TRBJ2-7; 7 nucleotides agree with TRBD1. After removal of 3 bases from V and 2 bases from J, the junction contained 7 bases not matched to a gene. CDR1 and CDR2 from the germline V gene are MDHEN and SYDVKM. CDR3 length: 15 amino acids. As DNA, the CDR3 is TGTGCCAGCAGTTTCCCCAACAGGGGAACCTACGAGCAGTACTTC. Translated: CASSFPNRGTYEQYF.

As for this clone: Other DNA sequences in this specimen translate into the identical CDR3. The rearrangement uses TRBV11-2 and TRBJ2-7; D possibly matches TRBD1 or TRBD2 (5 bases each). With 2 bases removed from V and 7 bases from J, the gap between germline ends came to 6 bases. This CDR3 region has 11 residues. Germline CDR1 reads SGHAT; CDR2 reads FQNNGV. The CDR3 nucleotides read TGTGCCAGCAGCTTATGGGGGGAGCAGTACTTC. Amino acid sequence: CASSLWGEQYF.

The chain combines TRBV27 with TRBJ1-6, with 8 nucleotides matching TRBD1. Losses at the gene ends were 6 bases for V and 5 bases for J; bases not matched to a gene: 3. CDR3 length: 14 amino acids. In germline, CDR1 is MNHEY, CDR2 SMNVEV (reference sequence). The CDR3 is CASSRDRNNSPLHF. DNA of the CDR3: TGTGCCAGCAGCCGGGACAGGAATAATTCACCCCTCCACTTT.

This clone occurred once. The rearrangement uses TRBV9 and TRBJ2-1; no clear D gene. CDR1 is SGDLS and CDR2 is YYNGEE in the germline V gene. V was trimmed by 4 bases and J by 7 bases, leaving 12 bases between them. The length of the CDR3 is 13 residues. The CDR3 protein is CASSSDTPNEQFF. The CDR3 DNA reads as TGTGCCAGCAGCTCCGACACCCCAAATGAGCAGTTCTTC.

This clone was seen just once. This chain uses TRBV2 with TRBJ2-5; weak D call: TRBD1 (6 bases). Germline CDR1 reads SNHLY; CDR2 reads FYNNEI. CDR3 length: 12 amino acids. The ends were cut back, 8 bases at V and 3 bases at J, with 10 bases in the middle. CDR3 sequence: CASGGNEETQYF. CDR3 nucleotide sequence: TGTGCCAGCGGGGGCAATGAAGAGACCCAGTACTTC.

The chain uses TRBV7-9 and TRBJ2-7; D is possibly TRBD1 (6 bases). The V end was cut by 3 bases, the J end by 0 bases, with 12 bases between. Germline CDR1 is SEHNR and CDR2 is FQNEAQ (reference sequence). The length of the CDR3 is 15 residues. CDR3 loop: CASSFPGQSSYEQYF. The CDR3 DNA sequence: TGTGCCAGCAGCTTCCCCGGACAGTCCTCCTACGAGCAGTACTTC.

The V call is TRBV7-9, the J call TRBJ2-7, with 7 bases matching TRBD1. V dropped 3 bases and J dropped 3; count of bases not matched to a gene: 2. Germline V gene sequence: CDR1 SEHNR, CDR2 FQNEAQ (reference sequence). The CDR3 sequence is 13 residues long. CDR3 DNA: TGTGCCAGCAGCTTCGGACAGGTCTACGAGCAGTACTTC. This translates into CASSFGQVYEQYF.